Below, 6 T cell receptor beta chains from the same sample are listed, as sequenced in a study of T cell repertoires in cytomegalovirus infection. One entry per CDR3 protein results from TCRdb running MiXCR on the reads. Of under 200,000 distinct CDR3 sequences in the sample, about a tenth were seen once. Sequenced sample: PBMCs. Receptor source: a human donor in good health (CMV status not recorded). Some clones in this sample may be carry-over from other donors' samples.

The rearrangement joins TRBV20-1 to TRBJ2-5; possible D gene TRBD2, 5 bases. Deletions cut 0 bases from V and 0 bases from J, with 14 bases between. The CDR3 spans 16 residues. Germline CDR1 and CDR2: DFQATT and SNEGSKA (reference sequence). Here the CDR3 DNA reads TGCAGTGCTAGAGATTGGGGTAGCGTAAACCAAGAGACCCAGTACTTC. As protein: CSARDWGSVNQETQYF.

This clonotype was seen many times. The chain couples TRBV7-8 to TRBJ2-3, with D possibly matching TRBD1 (6 bases). V was clipped by 3 bases and J by 5 bases, with 12 bases between them. This CDR3 has 14 residues. CDR1 and CDR2 from the germline V gene are SGHVS and FQNEAQ. The chain's CDR3 is CASSFRGGEDTQYF. The DNA for the CDR3 is TGTGCCAGCAGCTTCAGGGGTGGGGAAGATACGCAGTATTTT.

This clonotype was seen many times. The rearrangement joins TRBV5-4 to TRBJ2-7; the D gene is possibly TRBD2 (5 bases). V lost 2 bases to trimming and J lost 2 bases, with 14 bases between them. This CDR3 comprises 15 residues. Germline assignment: CDR1 SGHNT and CDR2 YYREEE (reference sequence). The CDR3 nucleotides read TGTGCCAGCAGCTTTAGCAGTGCGACTACCTACGAGCAGTACTTC. This codes for CASSFSSATTYEQYF.

This clonotype appeared many times. The chain combines TRBV20-1 with TRBJ2-1, with 8 bases matching TRBD1. CDR1 and CDR2 (germline): DFQATT, SNEGSKA (reference sequence). The CDR3 extends over 15 amino acids. With V trimmed by 6 bases and J by 4 bases, 11 bases remained unmatched. The CDR3 region is CSARSSDRAYNEQFF. CDR3 nucleotides: TGCAGTGCCAGATCCTCGGACAGGGCTTACAATGAGCAGTTCTTC.

This clonotype showed up many times. The rearrangement uses TRBV15 and TRBJ2-1; D unclear. From germline, CDR1 is LNHNV and CDR2 YYDKDF (reference sequence). There are 12 residues in the CDR3. Deletions cut 0 bases from V and 15 bases from J, with 12 bases between. The CDR3 region has the DNA TGTGCCACCAGCAGAGATAAGTCTAGTGGGTTCTTC. Translating it yields CATSRDKSSGFF.

This clonotype has a count of ten or more. This chain links TRBV7-6 with TRBJ1-5; D perhaps matches TRBD1 (6 bases). The germline V gene has CDR1 SGHVS and CDR2 FNYEAQ. Trimming shortened V by 5 bases and J by 0 bases, and 11 bases separated the two germline ends. CDR3 length equals 15 residues. CDR3 bases: TGTGCCAGCAGCCCCGGACAGCTTAGCAATCAGCCCCAGCATTTT. This sequence encodes CASSPGQLSNQPQHF.